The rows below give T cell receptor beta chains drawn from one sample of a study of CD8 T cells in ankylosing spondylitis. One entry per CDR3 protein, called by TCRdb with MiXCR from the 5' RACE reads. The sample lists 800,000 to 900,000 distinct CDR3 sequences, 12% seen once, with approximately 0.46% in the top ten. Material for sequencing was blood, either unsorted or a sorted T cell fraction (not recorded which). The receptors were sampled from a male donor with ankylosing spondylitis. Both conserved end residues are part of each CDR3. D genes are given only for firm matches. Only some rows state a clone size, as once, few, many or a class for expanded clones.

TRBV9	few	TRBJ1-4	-	CASSPRGGRDEKLFF	TGTGCCAGCAGCCCCCGAGGGGGAAGGGATGAAAAACTGTTTTTT
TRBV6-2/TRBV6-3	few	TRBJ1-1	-	CASSYSGFTEAFF	TGTGCCAGCAGTTACTCAGGGTTCACTGAAGCTTTCTTT
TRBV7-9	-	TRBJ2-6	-	CASSPGGRSGANVLTF	TGTGCCAGCAGCCCCGGTGGACGGTCTGGGGCCAACGTCCTGACTTTC
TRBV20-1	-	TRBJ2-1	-	CSARWVGGKYNEQFF	TGCAGTGCTAGATGGGTAGGGGGTAAATACAATGAGCAGTTCTTC
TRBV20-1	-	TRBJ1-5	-	CSAQRQINQPQHF	TGCAGTGCCCAGCGACAGATCAATCAGCCCCAGCATTTT
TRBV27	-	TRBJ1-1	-	CASSLKGRAGNTEAFF	TGTGCCAGCAGTCTTAAGGGAAGGGCCGGGAACACTGAAGCTTTCTTT
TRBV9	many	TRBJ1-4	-	CASSPDGRDSEKLFF	TGTGCCAGCAGTCCGGACGGCCGAGATAGTGAAAAACTGTTTTTT
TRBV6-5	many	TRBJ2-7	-	CASSYMADAYEQYF	TGTGCCAGCAGTTACATGGCAGATGCCTACGAGCAGTACTTC
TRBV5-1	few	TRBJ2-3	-	CASSLATRLVRSTDTQYF	TGCGCCAGCAGCTTGGCTACGAGACTAGTCCGCAGCACAGATACGCAGTATTTT
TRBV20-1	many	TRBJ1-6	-	CSARSSGKTPLHF	TGCAGTGCTAGATCGTCAGGGAAGACACCCCTCCACTTT
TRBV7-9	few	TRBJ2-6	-	CASSLAKRTGANVLTF	TGTGCCAGCAGCTTAGCGAAAAGGACAGGGGCCAACGTCCTGACTTTC
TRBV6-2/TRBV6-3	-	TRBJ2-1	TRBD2	CASGLDGYNEQFF	TGTGCCAGCGGACTAGACGGGTACAATGAGCAGTTCTTC
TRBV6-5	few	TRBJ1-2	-	CASRGPVYGYTF	TGTGCCAGCCGGGGACCGGTCTATGGCTACACCTTC
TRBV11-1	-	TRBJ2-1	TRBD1	CASSLLMGQGGTYNEQFF	TGTGCCAGCAGCCTCCTCATGGGACAGGGGGGGACCTACAATGAGCAGTTCTTC
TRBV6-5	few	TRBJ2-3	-	CAGSSSHTGRTDTQYF	TGTGCCGGCAGTTCTTCCCATACAGGGCGCACAGATACGCAGTATTTT
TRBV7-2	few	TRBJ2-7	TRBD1	CASSERDRGVEQYF	TGTGCCAGCAGCGAACGGGACAGGGGGGTCGAGCAGTACTTC
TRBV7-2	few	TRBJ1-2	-	CASSRTTWGDYGYTF	TGTGCCAGCAGCCGGACGACCTGGGGGGACTATGGCTACACCTTC
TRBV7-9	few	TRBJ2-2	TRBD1	CASSSRGRTGELFF	TGTGCCAGCAGCTCCAGGGGGCGCACCGGGGAGCTGTTTTTT
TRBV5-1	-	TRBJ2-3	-	CASSPGTEGDTQYF	TGCGCCAGCAGCCCAGGGACCGAGGGGGATACGCAGTATTTT
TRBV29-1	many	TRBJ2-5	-	CSVGGPQETQYF	TGCAGCGTGGGGGGCCCACAAGAGACCCAGTACTTC
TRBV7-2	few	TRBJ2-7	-	CASSVRQGGYEQYF	TGTGCCAGCAGCGTCAGACAGGGAGGATACGAGCAGTACTTC
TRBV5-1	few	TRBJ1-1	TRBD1	CASSSGQGGQDTEAFF	TGCGCCAGCAGCTCCGGACAGGGGGGACAGGACACTGAAGCTTTCTTT
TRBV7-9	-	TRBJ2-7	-	CASSFPLGAQVEQYF	TGTGCCAGCAGCTTCCCTTTGGGGGCGCAAGTCGAGCAGTACTTC
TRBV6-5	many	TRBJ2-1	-	CASSYGTGASHNEQFF	TGTGCCAGCAGTTACGGAACGGGGGCGTCTCACAATGAGCAGTTCTTC
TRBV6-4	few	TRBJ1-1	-	CASSESGHTEAFF	TGTGCCAGCAGTGAATCAGGGCACACTGAAGCTTTCTTT
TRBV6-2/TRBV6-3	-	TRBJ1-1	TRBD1	CASSFPGTAHTEAFF	TGTGCCAGCAGTTTTCCCGGGACAGCTCACACTGAAGCTTTCTTT
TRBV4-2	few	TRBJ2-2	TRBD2	CASSRSGLWDTGELFF	TGTGCCAGCAGCCGGTCGGGACTATGGGACACCGGGGAGCTGTTTTTT
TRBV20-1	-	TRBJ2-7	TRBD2	CSARGGRRSYEQYF	TGCAGTGCTAGAGGCGGGAGGCGCTCCTACGAGCAGTACTTC